Listed below are T cell receptor beta chains from one sample, sequenced in a study of technical replicates of blood from a few donors. Assay used: immunoSEQ multiplex PCR; TCRdb lists only in-frame clones, some missing. The table has about 84,000 clones, more than 95% seen once. The sequencing sample was made of T cells isolated from PBMCs. Receptors were obtained from a human donor in good health. The CDR3 runs from the conserved cysteine through the conserved F or W. Each record gives: V gene, D gene, J gene, clone size, CDR3 DNA, CDR3 protein. A D gene is named only where the DNA matches it firmly. Rows may omit the clone size; those that give it use once, few, many or a size class.

V gene: TRBV28; D gene: -; J gene: TRBJ1-5; clone size: -; CDR3 DNA: TGTGCCAGCAGCTCAGGGTCCGGTCAGCCCCAGCATTTT; CDR3 protein: CASSSGSGQPQHF
V gene: TRBV27; D gene: -; J gene: TRBJ1-4; clone size: -; CDR3 DNA: TGTGCCGGTGAGGTGCGTGAAAAACTGTTTTTT; CDR3 protein: CAGEVREKLFF
V gene: TRBV11-3; D gene: TRBD1; J gene: TRBJ1-4; clone size: -; CDR3 DNA: TGTGCCAGCAGAACCGGACCTGACAGAGGGGGCACTAATGAAAAACTGTTTTTT; CDR3 protein: CASRTGPDRGGTNEKLFF
V gene: TRBV6-1; D gene: -; J gene: TRBJ1-2; clone size: -; CDR3 DNA: TGTGCCAGCAGTGGGGTGTTTACACTAGCTAACTATGGCTACACCTTC; CDR3 protein: CASSGVFTLANYGYTF
V gene: TRBV15; D gene: -; J gene: TRBJ2-2; clone size: -; CDR3 DNA: TGTGCCACCACGGAGGATTGGACCGGGGAGCTGTTTTTT; CDR3 protein: CATTEDWTGELFF
V gene: TRBV6-4; D gene: TRBD2; J gene: TRBJ2-3; clone size: -; CDR3 DNA: TGTGCCAGCAGTGACGGGAGGGGTGACACAGATACGCAGTATTTT; CDR3 protein: CASSDGRGDTDTQYF
V gene: TRBV5-6; D gene: TRBD2; J gene: TRBJ2-3; clone size: -; CDR3 DNA: TGTGCCAGCAGCTTAACCACCGGGACTAGCGGTAGCACAGATACGCAGTATTTT; CDR3 protein: CASSLTTGTSGSTDTQYF
V gene: TRBV4-1; D gene: -; J gene: TRBJ2-7; clone size: -; CDR3 DNA: TGCGCCAGCAGCCACACTCTCGGGGAGCAGTACTTC; CDR3 protein: CASSHTLGEQYF
V gene: TRBV11-3; D gene: TRBD1; J gene: TRBJ1-6; clone size: -; CDR3 DNA: TGTGCCAGCAGCTCCCTGAGGACAGGGCAGACCTATAATTCACCCCTCCACTTT; CDR3 protein: CASSSLRTGQTYNSPLHF
V gene: TRBV11-1; D gene: TRBD1; J gene: TRBJ2-3; clone size: -; CDR3 DNA: TGTGCCAGCAGCTTATCCAGGGGGTATGAGACAGATACGCAGTATTTT; CDR3 protein: CASSLSRGYETDTQYF
V gene: TRBV5-1; D gene: TRBD1; J gene: TRBJ2-3; clone size: -; CDR3 DNA: TGCGCCAGCAGCTCGGGGACAGGGGGCTGGTGGACAGATACGCAGTATTTT; CDR3 protein: CASSSGTGGWWTDTQYF
V gene: TRBV7-2; D gene: -; J gene: TRBJ2-6; clone size: -; CDR3 DNA: TGTGCCAGCAGCTTAGCCGGATGGACAGTAAAAAACTCTGGGGCCAACGTCCTGACTTTC; CDR3 protein: CASSLAGWTVKNSGANVLTF
V gene: TRBV7-9; D gene: -; J gene: TRBJ1-5; clone size: -; CDR3 DNA: TGTGCCAGCAGCTTAGAAAGCAGCAATCAGCCCCAGCATTTT; CDR3 protein: CASSLESSNQPQHF
V gene: TRBV5-6; D gene: -; J gene: TRBJ1-2; clone size: -; CDR3 DNA: TGTGCCAGCAGCTCCCCCGGGGGTATCGGCTATGGCTACACCTTC; CDR3 protein: CASSSPGGIGYGYTF
V gene: TRBV11-2; D gene: -; J gene: TRBJ1-2; clone size: -; CDR3 DNA: TGTGCCAGCAGCTCGCAGGCAAACTATGGCTACACCTTC; CDR3 protein: CASSSQANYGYTF
V gene: TRBV6-1; D gene: TRBD2; J gene: TRBJ2-3; clone size: -; CDR3 DNA: TGTGCCAGCAGTGATTTTCCGCCGCGGGGGACTAGTACGCAGTATTTT; CDR3 protein: CASSDFPPRGTSTQYF
V gene: TRBV11-2; D gene: -; J gene: TRBJ2-1; clone size: -; CDR3 DNA: TGTGCCAGCATCGGAGCCCACAATGAGCAGTTCTTC; CDR3 protein: CASIGAHNEQFF
V gene: TRBV5-4; D gene: -; J gene: TRBJ2-3; clone size: -; CDR3 DNA: TGTGCCAGCAGCTTAGTGGGGACAACAGATACGCAGTATTTT; CDR3 protein: CASSLVGTTDTQYF
V gene: TRBV5-1; D gene: -; J gene: TRBJ2-7; clone size: once; CDR3 DNA: TGCGCCAGCACCAAGCCCTCCTACGAGCAGTACTTC; CDR3 protein: CASTKPSYEQYF
V gene: TRBV9; D gene: TRBD2; J gene: TRBJ2-5; clone size: -; CDR3 DNA: TGTGCCAGCAGCTCCAGCGGGGGTGCTCAAGAGACCCAGTACTTC; CDR3 protein: CASSSSGGAQETQYF
V gene: TRBV2; D gene: -; J gene: TRBJ1-5; clone size: -; CDR3 DNA: TGTGCCAGCAGGGCAGGCCCGGGCAATCAGCCCCAGCATTTT; CDR3 protein: CASRAGPGNQPQHF
V gene: TRBV14; D gene: TRBD1; J gene: TRBJ2-7; clone size: -; CDR3 DNA: TGTGCCAGCAGCCAAGATAAGTTCCGGGACAGGGGGTCCTACGAGCAGTACTTC; CDR3 protein: CASSQDKFRDRGSYEQYF
V gene: TRBV30; D gene: -; J gene: TRBJ1-3; clone size: once; CDR3 DNA: TGTGCCTGGAGTGGGACAGCCTCTGGAAACACCATATATTTT; CDR3 protein: CAWSGTASGNTIYF
V gene: TRBV4-1; D gene: -; J gene: TRBJ2-5; clone size: -; CDR3 DNA: TGCGCCAGCAGCGTAACTAGGATGGAGACCCAGTACTTC; CDR3 protein: CASSVTRMETQYF
V gene: TRBV4-1; D gene: -; J gene: TRBJ2-1; clone size: once; CDR3 DNA: TGCGCCAGCAGCCGGTCTAGCGCGAATGAGCAGTTCTTC; CDR3 protein: CASSRSSANEQFF
V gene: TRBV7-8; D gene: TRBD1; J gene: TRBJ1-1; clone size: -; CDR3 DNA: TGTGCCAGCAGCCGACAGGGAGGCACTGAAGCTTTCTTT; CDR3 protein: CASSRQGGTEAFF
V gene: TRBV25-1; D gene: -; J gene: TRBJ2-7; clone size: -; CDR3 DNA: TGTGCCAGCAGTCGTCAACAGGGCGCCGAGCAGTACTTC; CDR3 protein: CASSRQQGAEQYF
V gene: TRBV10-1; D gene: TRBD1; J gene: TRBJ2-5; clone size: -; CDR3 DNA: TGCGCCAGCAGCCGGGACAGCCAAGAGACCCAGTACTTC; CDR3 protein: CASSRDSQETQYF
V gene: TRBV7-9; D gene: -; J gene: TRBJ1-1; clone size: once; CDR3 DNA: TGTGCCAGCAGCTTAGGGGCCATATGGAACACTGAAGCTTTCTTT; CDR3 protein: CASSLGAIWNTEAFF
V gene: TRBV7-6; D gene: TRBD2; J gene: TRBJ2-7; clone size: -; CDR3 DNA: TGTGCCAGCAGCCGGGGACTAGCGGGCGAAATAAGCTCCTACGAGCAGTACTTC; CDR3 protein: CASSRGLAGEISSYEQYF
V gene: TRBV7-9; D gene: TRBD2; J gene: TRBJ2-1; clone size: once; CDR3 DNA: TGTGCCAGCAGCCCAATTAGCGGGGTACGCTACAATGAGCAGTTCTTC; CDR3 protein: CASSPISGVRYNEQFF
V gene: TRBV11-2; D gene: -; J gene: TRBJ2-2; clone size: -; CDR3 DNA: TGTGCCAGCAGCTTGATGAGGGCAGGGGTCACCGGGGAGCTGTTTTTT; CDR3 protein: CASSLMRAGVTGELFF
V gene: TRBV15; D gene: -; J gene: TRBJ1-5; clone size: -; CDR3 DNA: TGTGCCACCAGCAGAGATTTAGGGGCAACAGGGAGAGACCAGCCCCAGCATTTT; CDR3 protein: CATSRDLGATGRDQPQHF
V gene: TRBV5-1; D gene: -; J gene: TRBJ1-1; clone size: -; CDR3 DNA: TGCGCCAGCAGCCTACGCTCAGGGCATAACACTGAAGCTTTCTTT; CDR3 protein: CASSLRSGHNTEAFF
V gene: TRBV30; D gene: -; J gene: TRBJ1-3; clone size: -; CDR3 DNA: TGTGCCTGGGGGGCCAGCAGTGTCTCTGGAAACACCATATATTTT; CDR3 protein: CAWGASSVSGNTIYF
V gene: TRBV28; D gene: -; J gene: TRBJ2-1; clone size: once; CDR3 DNA: TGTGCCAGCATTAATCCGGGAAGGCCAAATGAGCAGTTCTTC; CDR3 protein: CASINPGRPNEQFF
V gene: TRBV6-4; D gene: -; J gene: TRBJ2-2; clone size: -; CDR3 DNA: TGTGCCAGCAGACAGGGGAGGATTGGATACACCGGGGAGCTGTTTTTT; CDR3 protein: CASRQGRIGYTGELFF
V gene: TRBV4-1; D gene: TRBD1; J gene: TRBJ2-2; clone size: -; CDR3 DNA: TGCGCCAGCAGCCCCGGACAGGGGAACACCGGGGAGCTGTTTTTT; CDR3 protein: CASSPGQGNTGELFF
V gene: TRBV28; D gene: TRBD1; J gene: TRBJ1-2; clone size: -; CDR3 DNA: TGTGCCAGCGTACAGACAGGGGGCGTCTATGGCTACACCTTC; CDR3 protein: CASVQTGGVYGYTF
V gene: TRBV28; D gene: -; J gene: TRBJ1-5; clone size: -; CDR3 DNA: TGTGCCAGCACTGGGTCAGGGGACGATAGCAATCAGCCCCAGCATTTT; CDR3 protein: CASTGSGDDSNQPQHF
V gene: TRBV2; D gene: -; J gene: TRBJ1-1; clone size: few; CDR3 DNA: TGTGCCAGCAGTGAACAGGCTACTAACACTGAAGCTTTCTTT; CDR3 protein: CASSEQATNTEAFF
V gene: TRBV6-1; D gene: -; J gene: TRBJ1-5; clone size: -; CDR3 DNA: TGTGCCAGCAGTGAGGCAGGGGCTTGGAAGCCCCAGCATTTT; CDR3 protein: CASSEAGAWKPQHF
V gene: TRBV7-2; D gene: -; J gene: TRBJ2-1; clone size: -; CDR3 DNA: TGTGCCAGCAGCTTAGCACGGAGCTCCTACAATGAGCAGTTCTTC; CDR3 protein: CASSLARSSYNEQFF
V gene: TRBV7-2; D gene: TRBD1; J gene: TRBJ1-2; clone size: -; CDR3 DNA: TGTGCCAGCAGTCCCCGGACAGGTTCTAACTATGGCTACACCTTC; CDR3 protein: CASSPRTGSNYGYTF
V gene: TRBV15; D gene: -; J gene: TRBJ2-4; clone size: once; CDR3 DNA: TGTGCCACCAGCAGAGTACCCGACTCAAAAAACATTCAGTACTTC; CDR3 protein: CATSRVPDSKNIQYF
V gene: TRBV27; D gene: TRBD1; J gene: TRBJ1-2; clone size: -; CDR3 DNA: TGTGCCAGCAGTTTAGGAGGGGGCGATGGCTACACCTTC; CDR3 protein: CASSLGGGDGYTF
V gene: TRBV7-9; D gene: -; J gene: TRBJ2-5; clone size: -; CDR3 DNA: TGTGCCAGCAGCTTTCGCAGGGCTTATCACCAAGAGACCCAGTACTTC; CDR3 protein: CASSFRRAYHQETQYF
V gene: TRBV2; D gene: TRBD2; J gene: TRBJ2-3; clone size: -; CDR3 DNA: TGTGCCAGCACTCGGGAGGGGGGGAATACGCAGTATTTT; CDR3 protein: CASTREGGNTQYF
V gene: TRBV5-6; D gene: -; J gene: TRBJ1-2; clone size: -; CDR3 DNA: TGTGCCAGCTGGAGGGACCAGGGCTATGGCTACACCTTC; CDR3 protein: CASWRDQGYGYTF
V gene: TRBV13; D gene: -; J gene: TRBJ2-5; clone size: -; CDR3 DNA: TGTGCCAGCAGCCGAGGACAGAAAGAGACCCAGTACTTC; CDR3 protein: CASSRGQKETQYF